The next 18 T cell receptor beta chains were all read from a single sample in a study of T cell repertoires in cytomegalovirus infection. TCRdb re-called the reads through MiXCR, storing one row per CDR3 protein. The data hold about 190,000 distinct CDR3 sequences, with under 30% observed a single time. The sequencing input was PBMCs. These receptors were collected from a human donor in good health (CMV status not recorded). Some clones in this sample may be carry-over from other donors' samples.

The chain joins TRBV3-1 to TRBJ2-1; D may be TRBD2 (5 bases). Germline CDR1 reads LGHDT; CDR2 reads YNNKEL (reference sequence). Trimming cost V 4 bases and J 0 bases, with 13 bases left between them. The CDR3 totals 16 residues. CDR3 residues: CASSPLTTSSYNEQFF. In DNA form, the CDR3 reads TGTGCCAGCAGCCCGTTGACTACGAGCTCCTACAATGAGCAGTTCTTC.

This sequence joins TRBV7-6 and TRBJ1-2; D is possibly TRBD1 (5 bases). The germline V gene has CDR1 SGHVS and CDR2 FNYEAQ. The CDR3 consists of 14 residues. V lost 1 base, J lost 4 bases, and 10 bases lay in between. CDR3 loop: CASSLVGGLYGYTF. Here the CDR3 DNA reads TGTGCCAGCAGCTTAGTGGGGGGTCTCTATGGCTACACCTTC. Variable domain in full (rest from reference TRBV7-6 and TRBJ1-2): GAGVSQSPRYKVTKRGQDVALRCDPISGHVSLYWYRQALGQGPEFLTYFNYEAQQDKSGLPNDRFSAERPEGSISTLTIQRTEQRDSAMYRCASSLVGGLYGYTFGSGTRLTVV.

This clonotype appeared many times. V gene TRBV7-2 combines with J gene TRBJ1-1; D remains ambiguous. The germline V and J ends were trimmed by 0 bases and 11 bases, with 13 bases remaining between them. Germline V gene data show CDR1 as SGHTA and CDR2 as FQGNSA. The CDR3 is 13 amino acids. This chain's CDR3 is CASSLARSDSAFF. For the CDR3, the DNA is TGTGCCAGCAGCTTAGCGAGGTCAGACTCGGCTTTCTTT.

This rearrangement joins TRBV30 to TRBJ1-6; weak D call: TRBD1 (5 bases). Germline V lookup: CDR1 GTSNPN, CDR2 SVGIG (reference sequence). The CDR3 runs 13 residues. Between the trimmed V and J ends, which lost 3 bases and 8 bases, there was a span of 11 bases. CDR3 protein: CAWSRERDSPLHF. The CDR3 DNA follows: TGTGCCTGGAGCAGGGAGCGGGATTCACCCCTCCACTTT.

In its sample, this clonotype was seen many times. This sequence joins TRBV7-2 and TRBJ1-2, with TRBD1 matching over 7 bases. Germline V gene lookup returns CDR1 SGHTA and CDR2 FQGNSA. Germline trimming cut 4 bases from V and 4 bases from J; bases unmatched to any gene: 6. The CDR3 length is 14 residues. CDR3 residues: CASSSSRDSYGYTF. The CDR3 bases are TGTGCCAGCAGCTCATCCCGGGACAGCTATGGCTACACCTTC.

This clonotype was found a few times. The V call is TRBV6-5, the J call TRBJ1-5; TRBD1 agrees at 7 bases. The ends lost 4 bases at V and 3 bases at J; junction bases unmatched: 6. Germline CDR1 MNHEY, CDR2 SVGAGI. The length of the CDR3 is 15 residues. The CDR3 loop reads CASSSGTDSNQPQHF. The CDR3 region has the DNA TGTGCCAGCAGTTCCGGGACAGATTCCAATCAGCCCCAGCATTTT.

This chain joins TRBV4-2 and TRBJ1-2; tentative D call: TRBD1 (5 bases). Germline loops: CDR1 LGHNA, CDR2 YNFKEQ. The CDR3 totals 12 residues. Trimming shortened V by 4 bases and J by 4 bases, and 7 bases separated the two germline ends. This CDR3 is CASSRQSYGYTF. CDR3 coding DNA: TGTGCCAGCAGCCGACAGAGCTATGGCTACACCTTC.

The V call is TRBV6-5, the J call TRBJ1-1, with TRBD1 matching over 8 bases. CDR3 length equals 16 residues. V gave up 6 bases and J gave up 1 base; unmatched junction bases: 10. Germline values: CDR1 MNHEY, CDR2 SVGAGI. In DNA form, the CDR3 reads TGTGCCAGCAGCCACCGACAGGGGATGGCGAACACTGAAGCTTTCTTT. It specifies CASSHRQGMANTEAFF.

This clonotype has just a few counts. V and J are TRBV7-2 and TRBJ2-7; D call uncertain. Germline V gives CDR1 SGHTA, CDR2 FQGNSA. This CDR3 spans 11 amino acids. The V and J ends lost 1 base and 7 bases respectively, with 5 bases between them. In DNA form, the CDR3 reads TGTGCCAGCAGCTTAGAACTAGAGCAGTACTTC. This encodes CASSLELEQYF.

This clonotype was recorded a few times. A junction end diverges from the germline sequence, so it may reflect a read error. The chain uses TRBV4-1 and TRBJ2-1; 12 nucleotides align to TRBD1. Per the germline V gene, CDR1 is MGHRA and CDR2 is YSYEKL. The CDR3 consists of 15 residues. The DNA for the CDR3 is TGTGCCAGCAGCCCCCGGGACAGGGGGCGAGATGAGCAGTTCTTC. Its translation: CASSPRDRGRDEQFF.

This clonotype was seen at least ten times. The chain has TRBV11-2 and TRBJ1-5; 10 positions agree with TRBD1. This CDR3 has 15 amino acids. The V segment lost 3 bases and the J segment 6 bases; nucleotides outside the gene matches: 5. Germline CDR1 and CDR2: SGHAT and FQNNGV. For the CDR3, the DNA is TGTGCCAGCAGCTTGACAGGGGGCTTCTCTCAGCCCCAGCATTTT. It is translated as CASSLTGGFSQPQHF.

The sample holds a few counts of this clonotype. CDR3 sequence (DNA): TGTGCCAGCAGTTTCTATATGAACACTGAAGCTTTCTTT. This translates into CASSFYMNTEAFF. The V call is TRBV12-3 or TRBV12-4, the J call TRBJ1-1; D unresolved. The V and J ends lost 3 bases and 0 bases respectively, with 5 bases between them. This CDR3 contains 13 residues.

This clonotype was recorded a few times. CDR3 coding DNA: TGTGCCAGCAGTTGGGGGAGCTATAATTCACCCCTCCACTTT. Its protein is CASSWGSYNSPLHF. The chain combines TRBV14 with TRBJ1-6; perhaps TRBD1 as D (5 bases). V lost 6 bases to trimming and J lost 3 bases, with 9 bases between them. The CDR3 has 14 residues. Germline V gives CDR1 SGHDN, CDR2 FVKESK.

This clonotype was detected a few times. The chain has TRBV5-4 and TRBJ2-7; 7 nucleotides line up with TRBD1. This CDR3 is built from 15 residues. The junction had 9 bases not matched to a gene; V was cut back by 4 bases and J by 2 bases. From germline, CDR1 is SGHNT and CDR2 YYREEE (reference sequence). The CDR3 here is CASSTDRRTAYEQYF. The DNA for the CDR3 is TGTGCCAGCAGCACGGACAGGCGCACGGCCTACGAGCAGTACTTC.

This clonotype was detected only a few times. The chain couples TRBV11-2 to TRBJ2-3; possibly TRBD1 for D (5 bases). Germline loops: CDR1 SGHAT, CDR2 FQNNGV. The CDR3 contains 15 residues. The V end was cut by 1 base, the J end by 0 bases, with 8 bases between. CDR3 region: CASSLGAGSTDTQYF. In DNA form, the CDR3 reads TGTGCCAGCAGCTTAGGAGCAGGGAGCACAGATACGCAGTATTTT.

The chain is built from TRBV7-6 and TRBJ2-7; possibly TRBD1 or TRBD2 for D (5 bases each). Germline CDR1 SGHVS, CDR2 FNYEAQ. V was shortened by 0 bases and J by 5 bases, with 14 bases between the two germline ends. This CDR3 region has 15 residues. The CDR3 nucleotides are TGTGCCAGCAGCTTAGCCGGGACCCCTGGCCACGAGCAGTACTTC. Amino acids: CASSLAGTPGHEQYF.

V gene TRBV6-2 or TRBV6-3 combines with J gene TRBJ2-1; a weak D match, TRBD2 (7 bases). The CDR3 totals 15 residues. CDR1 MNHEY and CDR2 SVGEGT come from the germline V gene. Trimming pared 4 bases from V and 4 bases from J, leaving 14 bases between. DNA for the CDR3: TGTGCCAGCAGTTCCGCGGGGGCCCGATACAATGAGCAGTTCTTC. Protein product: CASSSAGARYNEQFF.

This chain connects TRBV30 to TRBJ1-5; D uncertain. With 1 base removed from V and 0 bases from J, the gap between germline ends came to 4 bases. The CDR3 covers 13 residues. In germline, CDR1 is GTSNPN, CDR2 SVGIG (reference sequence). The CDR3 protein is CAWSASSNQPQHF. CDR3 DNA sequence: TGTGCCTGGAGTGCTAGTAGCAATCAGCCCCAGCATTTT.